What follows are 24 T cell receptor beta chains derived from one specimen sequenced in a study of preoperative IRX-2 immunotherapy in early breast cancer. Sample treatment: preoperative locoregional IRX-2 cytokine immunotherapy. TCRdb's table, derived via immunoSEQ multiplex PCR, lists solely in-frame clones and lacks some. Among 35,000 to 40,000 clones listed, around four fifths were seen once. The sample in question was lymph node tissue, obtained after IRX-2 immunotherapy. Receptor source: a human donor with breast cancer.

The J gene is TRBJ1-2, the V gene TRBV19; a possible D gene is TRBD1 (5 bases). The CDR3 runs to 15 residues. V was cut by 7 bases and J by 2 bases, with 17 bases left in between. From germline, CDR1 is LNHDA and CDR2 SQIVND (reference sequence). The CDR3 DNA follows: TGTGCCAGTAACAAAGACAGTCTATTAAACTATGGCTACACCTTC. Amino acids: CASNKDSLLNYGYTF.

The rearrangement links TRBV6-8 to TRBJ2-2; 8 bases match TRBD1. The germline V gene has CDR1 MNHGY and CDR2 SAAAGT. The CDR3 covers 15 residues. V lost 7 bases to trimming and J lost 3 bases; unmatched junction nucleotides: 7. The CDR3 DNA sequence: TGTGCCAGCACCCAGGACAGGGCGGACACCGGGGAGCTGTTTTTT. Residues: CASTQDRADTGELFF.

The V and J genes are TRBV28 and TRBJ1-1, with no clear D. Germline V gene data show CDR1 as MDHEN and CDR2 as SYDVKM. This CDR3 region has 14 residues. The V end was cut by 2 bases, the J end by 4 bases, with 11 bases between. Here the CDR3 reads CASSLAVGRTEAFF. The CDR3 region has the DNA TGTGCCAGCAGTTTAGCGGTCGGGCGCACTGAAGCTTTCTTT.

A single count supports this clone. The chain couples TRBV19 to TRBJ2-2; D gene uncertain. Germline V gene data show CDR1 as LNHDA and CDR2 as SQIVND (reference sequence). This CDR3 comprises 20 residues. V was cut by 3 bases and J by 0 bases, with 23 bases left in between. The CDR3 bases are TGTGCCAGTAGTATGCATCTGCCGAGACCGTTTAACTCGAACACCGGGGAGCTGTTTTTT. Translation: CASSMHLPRPFNSNTGELFF.

V and J are TRBV28 and TRBJ1-1; no reliable D call. Germline V gene lookup returns CDR1 MDHEN and CDR2 SYDVKM. The CDR3 runs 14 residues. Deletions cut 6 bases from V and 0 bases from J, with 11 bases between. CDR3 region: CASRGIYMNTEAFF. The CDR3 nucleotides are TGTGCCAGCAGGGGGATTTACATGAACACTGAAGCTTTCTTT.

This sequence joins TRBV6-8 and TRBJ2-6; D ambiguous. The CDR3 totals 17 residues. V lost 4 bases and J lost 0, with 13 bases in between. Looked up from germline, CDR1 is MNHGY and CDR2 is SAAAGT. The CDR3 bases are TGTGCCAGCAGTTCCATGAGACAAGACTCTGGGGCCAACGTCCTGACTTTC. This translates into CASSSMRQDSGANVLTF.

In nucleotides, the CDR3 is TGCGCCAGCAGTGACGCAGGGGGGAGTGACACTGAAGCTTTCTTT. Translating gives CASSDAGGSDTEAFF. The chain links TRBV5-1 to TRBJ1-1; 7 bases line up with TRBD1. Germline trimming cut 5 bases from V and 3 bases from J; bases unmatched to any gene: 10. This CDR3 is built from 15 residues. The germline V gene has CDR1 SGHRS and CDR2 YFSETQ. Drawing the rest from reference TRBV5-1 and TRBJ1-1, the complete variable domain is KAGVTQTPRYLIKTRGQQVTLSCSPISGHRSVSWYQQTPGQGLQFLFEYFSETQRNKGNFPGRFSGRQFSNSRSEMNVSTLELGDSALYLCASSDAGGSDTEAFFGQGTRLTVV.

This chain links TRBV11-3 with TRBJ1-4; 7 bases fit TRBD1. Germline lookup yields CDR1 SGHNT and CDR2 YENEEA. With V trimmed by 5 bases and J by 0 bases, 9 bases remained unmatched. CDR3 size: 17 residues. The CDR3 loop is CASSPDRPLATNEKLFF. The CDR3 nucleotides are TGTGCCAGCAGCCCGGACAGGCCCCTTGCAACTAATGAAAAACTGTTTTTT.

This clone was seen a handful of times. This chain links TRBV29-1 with TRBJ1-2, with D uncertain. Looked up from germline, CDR1 is SQVTM and CDR2 is ANQGSEA. The CDR3 has 13 amino acids. Trimming shortened V by 0 bases and J by 0 bases, and 5 bases separated the two germline ends. The CDR3 loop reads CSVEDLSNYGYTF. Here the CDR3 DNA reads TGCAGCGTTGAAGATCTATCTAACTATGGCTACACCTTC.

The chain combines TRBV6-8 with TRBJ1-6, with D maybe TRBD1 (5 bases). This CDR3 has 16 residues. With 5 bases removed from V and 2 bases from J, the gap between germline ends came to 13 bases. Germline V gene data show CDR1 as MNHGY and CDR2 as SAAAGT. CDR3 nucleotides: TGTGCCAGCAGTAGCTTCGAGACAGCCTATAATTCACCCCTCCACTTT. Protein product: CASSSFETAYNSPLHF.

This sequence joins TRBV28 and TRBJ1-5; tentatively, D is TRBD1 (5 bases). Per the germline V gene, CDR1 is MDHEN and CDR2 is SYDVKM. CDR3 length: 15 residues. Trimming took off 3 bases at V and 6 bases at J, with 15 bases between the two ends. The CDR3 DNA follows: TGTGCCAGCAGTTTTCTTTTTGAGGGGTTTCAGCCCCAGCATTTT. This codes for CASSFLFEGFQPQHF.

The J gene is TRBJ1-6, the V gene TRBV16; perhaps TRBD1 as D (6 bases). Trimming took 2 bases from V and 7 from J, leaving 12 bases between them. This CDR3 has 15 residues. CDR1 and CDR2 (germline): KGHSY, FQNENV. The DNA of the CDR3 is TGTGCCAGCAGCCAACAGGGGCCCGGGAATTCACCCCTCCACTTT. Protein product: CASSQQGPGNSPLHF.

The chain uses TRBV6-8 and TRBJ1-1, with D possibly TRBD1 on 6 matching bases. CDR3 length: 13 residues. V was pared by 10 bases and J by 1 base, with 13 bases between. Germline V lookup: CDR1 MNHGY, CDR2 SAAAGT. CDR3 DNA sequence: TGTGCCATCCAGTGGACAGCGAACACTGAAGCTTTCTTT. This encodes CAIQWTANTEAFF.

This clone was recorded once. The rearrangement links TRBV6-4 to TRBJ1-2; D unclear. The V end lost 5 bases, the J end lost 5 bases, and 18 bases lay between the germline ends. Germline V CDR1 and CDR2: MRHNA, SNTAGT. The CDR3 contains 15 residues. Written as DNA, the CDR3 is TGTGCCAGCAGTTACGTCGGGGATTCTTATTATGGCTACACCTTC. It encodes CASSYVGDSYYGYTF.

The chain employs TRBV5-1 and TRBJ2-7, with D perhaps matching TRBD1 or TRBD2 (5 bases each). Trimming removed 0 bases at V and 3 bases at J, with 10 bases between. Germline lookup yields CDR1 SGHRS and CDR2 YFSETQ. The CDR3 covers 14 residues. The CDR3 sequence: CASSLAPGSYEQYF. The CDR3 DNA follows: TGCGCCAGCAGCTTGGCTCCAGGGAGCTACGAGCAGTACTTC.

J is TRBJ1-2 and V is TRBV19; D gene uncertain. CDR1 and CDR2 (germline): LNHDA, SQIVND (reference sequence). Trimming left V 6 bases short and J 0 bases short, with 11 bases between. This CDR3 is built from 14 residues. Here the CDR3 reads CASSIGGANYGYTF. In DNA, the CDR3 is TGTGCCAGTAGCATTGGAGGAGCTAACTATGGCTACACCTTC.

This chain uses TRBV11-3 with TRBJ1-2, with D possibly TRBD1 on 5 matching bases. V was trimmed by 0 bases and J by 4 bases, leaving 15 bases between them. Germline V lookup: CDR1 SGHNT, CDR2 YENEEA. The CDR3 totals 16 residues. The CDR3 bases are TGTGCCAGCAGCTTAGACAGGGCCTTGCTAGGCTATGGCTACACCTTC. Translated: CASSLDRALLGYGYTF.

In its sample, this clone was seen once. The rearrangement links TRBV29-1 to TRBJ2-5; D not resolved. Trimming cost V 3 bases and J 5 bases, with 13 bases left between them. Germline V gene lookup returns CDR1 SQVTM and CDR2 ANQGSEA. The CDR3 is 13 residues long. CDR3: CSVDLGSQETQYF. CDR3 bases: TGCAGCGTTGATCTGGGGTCCCAGGAGACCCAGTACTTC.

This clone was counted only a few times. The DNA for the CDR3 is TGTGCCAGTAGTATTCGGCGGGATCCCTACGAGCAGTACTTC. Protein product: CASSIRRDPYEQYF. The V and J genes are TRBV19 and TRBJ2-7, with TRBD2 as a possible D gene (6 bases). The CDR3 extends over 14 amino acids. The V end lost 3 bases, the J end lost 2 bases, and 11 bases lay between the germline ends. Germline loops: CDR1 LNHDA, CDR2 SQIVND (reference sequence).

This clone was detected only once. This chain links TRBV11-3 with TRBJ2-5, with D hard to call. The ends were cut back, 1 base at V and 2 bases at J, with 8 bases in the middle. There are 14 residues in the CDR3. Germline V gene data show CDR1 as SGHNT and CDR2 as YENEEA. CDR3 residues: CASSLGASQETQYF. The CDR3 region has the DNA TGTGCCAGCAGCTTAGGGGCCAGTCAAGAGACCCAGTACTTC.

Regarding this clone: Germline and junction disagree at one end, which may indicate a read error. This sequence joins TRBV6-8 and TRBJ2-3, with D possibly matching TRBD2 (6 bases). This CDR3 has 15 amino acids. Germline V gene sequence: CDR1 MNHGY, CDR2 SAAAGT. The DNA for the CDR3 is TGTGCCATCAGTGTATTCAGGGAAGCGGGAGATACGCAGTATTTT. Translating it yields CAISVFREAGDTQYF.

The chain links TRBV7-6 to TRBJ1-2, with TRBD1 as a possible D gene (6 bases). The CDR3 is 15 residues long. Trimming removed 5 bases at V and 9 bases at J, with 22 bases between. Germline V gene data show CDR1 as SGHVS and CDR2 as FNYEAQ. The CDR3 loop reads CASSQTVNRANSYTF. The CDR3 coding sequence is TGTGCCAGCAGCCAGACAGTGAACAGGGCCAATAGCTACACCTTC.

V is TRBV6-8 and J is TRBJ1-4, with a weak D call TRBD1 (5 bases). Germline CDR1 and CDR2: MNHGY and SAAAGT. Trimming pared 1 base from V and 4 bases from J, leaving 13 bases between. CDR3 size: 16 residues. CDR3 residues: CASSYYRTSRNEKLFF. The CDR3 coding sequence is TGTGCCAGCAGTTACTACCGGACAAGTCGTAATGAAAAACTGTTTTTT.

The chain has TRBV18 and TRBJ1-1; no reliable D call. The CDR3 runs 12 residues. Deletions cut 3 bases from V and 6 bases from J, with 8 bases between. Germline CDR1 reads KGHSH; CDR2 reads LQKENI. The CDR3 nucleotides are TGTGCCAGCTCACCCCTGGAATCTGAAGCTTTCTTT. Translating gives CASSPLESEAFF.